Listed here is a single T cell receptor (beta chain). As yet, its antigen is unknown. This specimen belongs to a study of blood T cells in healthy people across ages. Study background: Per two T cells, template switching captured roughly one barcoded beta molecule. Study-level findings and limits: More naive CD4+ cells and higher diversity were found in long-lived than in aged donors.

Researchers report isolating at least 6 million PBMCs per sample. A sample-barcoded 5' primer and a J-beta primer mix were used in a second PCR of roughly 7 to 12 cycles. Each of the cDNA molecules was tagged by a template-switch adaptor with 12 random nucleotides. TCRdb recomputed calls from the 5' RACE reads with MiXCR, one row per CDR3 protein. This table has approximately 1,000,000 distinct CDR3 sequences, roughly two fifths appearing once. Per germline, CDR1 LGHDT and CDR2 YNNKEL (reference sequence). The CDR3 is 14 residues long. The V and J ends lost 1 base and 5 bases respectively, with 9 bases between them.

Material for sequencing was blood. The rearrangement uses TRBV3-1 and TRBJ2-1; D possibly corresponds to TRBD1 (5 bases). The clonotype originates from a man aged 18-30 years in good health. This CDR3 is CASSQVAGNNEQFF. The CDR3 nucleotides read TGTGCCAGCAGCCAAGTTGCAGGGAACAATGAGCAGTTCTTC.